This TCR beta chain appears in the sequencing data of a study of cytomegalovirus exposure and HLA in healthy donors. This clone has only a few counts. The PCR used 60 Vbeta and 13 Jbeta primers. Generated by immunoSEQ multiplex PCR, the TCRdb table keeps only in-frame clones and is missing some. Here the sample spans more than 85,000 clones, under 90% being singletons. Germline values: CDR1 MNHNS, CDR2 SASEGT. Unmatched junction bases numbered 10, after V lost 6 bases and J lost 6 bases. The CDR3 totals 14 residues. The chain recombines TRBV6-1 with TRBJ2-7; 8 nucleotides match TRBD2. The sequence came from a woman in her twenties or thirties in good health and CMV-seronegative. Sequences were obtained from PBMCs. The CDR3 here is CASSVVIAGLEQYF. The CDR3, as DNA: TGTGCCAGCAGCGTCGTAATAGCGGGGCTCGAGCAGTACTTC.